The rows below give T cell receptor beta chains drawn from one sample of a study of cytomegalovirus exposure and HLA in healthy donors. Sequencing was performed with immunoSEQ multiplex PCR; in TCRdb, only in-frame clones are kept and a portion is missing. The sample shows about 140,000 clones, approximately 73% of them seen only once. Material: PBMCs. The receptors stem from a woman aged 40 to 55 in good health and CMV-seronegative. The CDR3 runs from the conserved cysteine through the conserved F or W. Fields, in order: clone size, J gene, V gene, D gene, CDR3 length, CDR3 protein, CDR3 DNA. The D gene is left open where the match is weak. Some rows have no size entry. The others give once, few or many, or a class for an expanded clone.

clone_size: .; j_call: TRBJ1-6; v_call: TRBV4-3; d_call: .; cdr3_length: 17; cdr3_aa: CASSQDLWGSDNSPLHF; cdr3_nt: TGCGCCAGCAGCCAAGACCTATGGGGCAGCGATAATTCACCCCTCCACTTT
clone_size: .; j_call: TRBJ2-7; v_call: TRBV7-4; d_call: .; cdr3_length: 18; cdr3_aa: CASSLARNDRRPSYEQYF; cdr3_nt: TGTGCCAGCAGCTTAGCCAGAAACGACAGGCGACCTTCCTACGAGCAGTACTTC
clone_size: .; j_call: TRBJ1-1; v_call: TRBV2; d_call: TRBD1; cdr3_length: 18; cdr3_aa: CASSEALGDRVDYTEAFF; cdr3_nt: TGTGCCAGCAGTGAAGCCTTAGGAGACAGGGTCGATTACACTGAAGCTTTCTTT
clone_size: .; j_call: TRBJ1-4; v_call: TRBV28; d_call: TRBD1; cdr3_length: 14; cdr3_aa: CASKLPRTGGGLFF; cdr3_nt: TGTGCCAGCAAGCTCCCCCGGACAGGGGGAGGACTGTTTTTT
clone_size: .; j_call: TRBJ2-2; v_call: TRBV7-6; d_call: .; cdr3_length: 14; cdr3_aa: CASSLTGDTGELFF; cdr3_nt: TGTGCCAGCAGCTTAACCGGAGACACCGGGGAGCTGTTTTTT
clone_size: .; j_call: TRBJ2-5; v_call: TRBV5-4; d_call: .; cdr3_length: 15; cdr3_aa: CASSSGAQFKETQYF; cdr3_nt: TGTGCCAGCAGCTCAGGGGCACAGTTTAAAGAGACCCAGTACTTC
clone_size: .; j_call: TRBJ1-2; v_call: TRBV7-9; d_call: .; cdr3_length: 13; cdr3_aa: CASTKDSNYGYTF; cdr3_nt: TGTGCCAGCACCAAAGACTCTAACTATGGCTACACCTTC
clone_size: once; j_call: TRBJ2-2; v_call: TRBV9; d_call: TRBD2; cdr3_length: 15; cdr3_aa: CASSVGGGVVGELFF; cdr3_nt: TGTGCCAGCAGCGTAGGCGGGGGGGTTGTCGGGGAGCTGTTTTTT
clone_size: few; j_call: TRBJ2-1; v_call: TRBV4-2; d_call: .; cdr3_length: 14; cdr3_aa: CASSQETGSNEQFF; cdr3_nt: TGTGCCAGCAGCCAGGAGACAGGATCCAATGAGCAGTTCTTC
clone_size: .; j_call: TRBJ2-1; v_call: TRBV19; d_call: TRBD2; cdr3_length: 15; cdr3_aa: CASSSLAGGPNEQFF; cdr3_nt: TGTGCCAGTAGTTCACTAGCGGGGGGCCCCAATGAGCAGTTCTTC
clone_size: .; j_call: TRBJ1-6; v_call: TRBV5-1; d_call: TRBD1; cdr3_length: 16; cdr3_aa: CASSLTGARYNSPLHF; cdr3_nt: TGCGCCAGCAGCTTAACAGGGGCTCGCTATAATTCACCCCTCCACTTT
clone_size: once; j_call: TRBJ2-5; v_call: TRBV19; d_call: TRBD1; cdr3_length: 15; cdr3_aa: CASTAGQGFRETQYF; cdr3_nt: TGTGCCAGTACCGCGGGACAGGGGTTTCGGGAGACCCAGTACTTC
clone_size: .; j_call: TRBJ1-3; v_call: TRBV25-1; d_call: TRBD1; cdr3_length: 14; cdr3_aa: CASRTGSSGNTIYF; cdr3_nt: TGTGCCAGTAGGACAGGGAGCTCTGGAAACACCATATATTTT
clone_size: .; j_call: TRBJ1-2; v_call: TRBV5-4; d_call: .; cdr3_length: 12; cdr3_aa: CASSLDGYGYTF; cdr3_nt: TGTGCCAGCAGCTTGGACGGCTATGGCTACACCTTC
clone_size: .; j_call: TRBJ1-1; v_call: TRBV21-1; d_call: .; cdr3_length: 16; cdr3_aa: CASSKRRTGANTEAFF; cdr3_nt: TGTGCCAGCAGCAAACGAAGGACAGGGGCGAACACTGAAGCTTTCTTT
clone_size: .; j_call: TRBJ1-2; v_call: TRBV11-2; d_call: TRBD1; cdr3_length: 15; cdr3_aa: CASSLVGTGGDGYTF; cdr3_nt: TGTGCCAGCAGCTTAGTCGGGACAGGGGGCGATGGCTACACCTTC
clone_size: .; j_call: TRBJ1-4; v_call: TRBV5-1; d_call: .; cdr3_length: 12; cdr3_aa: CASSPGGEKLFF; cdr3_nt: TGCGCCAGCAGCCCGGGGGGGGAAAAACTGTTTTTT
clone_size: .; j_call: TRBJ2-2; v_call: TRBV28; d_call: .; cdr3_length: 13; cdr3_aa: CASSQGFSGELFF; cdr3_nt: TGTGCCAGCAGCCAGGGATTTAGCGGGGAGCTGTTTTTT
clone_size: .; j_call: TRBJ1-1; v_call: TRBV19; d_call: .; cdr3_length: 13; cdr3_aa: CASRTPMNTEAFF; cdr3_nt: TGTGCCAGTAGGACACCAATGAACACTGAAGCTTTCTTT
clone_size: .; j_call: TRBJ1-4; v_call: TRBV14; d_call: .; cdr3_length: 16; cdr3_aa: CASSPRGASRGEKLFF; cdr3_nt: TGTGCCAGCAGCCCCCGGGGGGCTTCCCGTGGGGAAAAACTGTTTTTT
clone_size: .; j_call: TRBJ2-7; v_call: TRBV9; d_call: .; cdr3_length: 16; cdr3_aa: CASSVGVGGGSYEQYF; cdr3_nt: TGTGCCAGCAGCGTGGGGGTGGGAGGGGGCTCCTACGAGCAGTACTTC
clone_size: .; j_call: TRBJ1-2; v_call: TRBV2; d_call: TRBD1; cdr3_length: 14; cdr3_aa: CASSRTGGRYGYTF; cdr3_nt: TGTGCCAGCAGTCGGACAGGGGGCCGCTATGGCTACACCTTC
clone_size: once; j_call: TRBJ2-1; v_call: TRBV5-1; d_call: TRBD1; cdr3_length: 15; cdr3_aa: CASSEGQSSYNEQFF; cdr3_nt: TGCGCCAGCAGCGAGGGACAGTCCTCCTACAATGAGCAGTTCTTC
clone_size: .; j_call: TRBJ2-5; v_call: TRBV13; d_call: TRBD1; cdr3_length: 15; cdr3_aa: CASSLGDRGWETQYF; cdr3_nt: TGTGCCAGCAGCTTAGGTGACAGGGGTTGGGAGACCCAGTACTTC
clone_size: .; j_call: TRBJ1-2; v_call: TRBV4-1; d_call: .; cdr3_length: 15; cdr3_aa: CASSQEGRIAGGYTF; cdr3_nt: TGCGCCAGCAGCCAAGAGGGGAGGATCGCCGGCGGCTACACCTTC
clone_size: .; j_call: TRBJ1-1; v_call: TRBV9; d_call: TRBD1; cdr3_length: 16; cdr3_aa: CASSLVGQGLNTEAFF; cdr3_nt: TGTGCCAGCAGCTTAGTTGGACAGGGGTTGAACACTGAAGCTTTCTTT
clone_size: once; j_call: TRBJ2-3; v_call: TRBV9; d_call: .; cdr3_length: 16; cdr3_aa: CASSVLQGGILDTQYF; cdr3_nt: TGTGCCAGCAGCGTACTTCAGGGGGGTATTCTGGATACGCAGTATTTT
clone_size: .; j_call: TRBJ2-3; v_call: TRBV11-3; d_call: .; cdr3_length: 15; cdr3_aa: CASSLDSRGADTQYF; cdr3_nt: TGTGCCAGCAGCTTAGATTCCAGGGGCGCAGATACGCAGTATTTT
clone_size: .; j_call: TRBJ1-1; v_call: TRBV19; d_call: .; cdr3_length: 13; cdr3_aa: CASSIWRDTGAFF; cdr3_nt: TGTGCCAGTAGTATTTGGCGAGACACTGGAGCTTTCTTT
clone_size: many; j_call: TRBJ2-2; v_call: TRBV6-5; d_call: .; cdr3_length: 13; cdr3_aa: CASSSRVPGELFF; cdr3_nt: TGTGCCAGCAGTTCCAGGGTCCCCGGGGAGCTGTTTTTT
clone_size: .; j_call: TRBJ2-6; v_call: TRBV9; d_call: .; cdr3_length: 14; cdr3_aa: CASSPGSGANVLTF; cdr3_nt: TGTGCCAGCAGTCCAGGCTCTGGGGCCAACGTCCTGACTTTC
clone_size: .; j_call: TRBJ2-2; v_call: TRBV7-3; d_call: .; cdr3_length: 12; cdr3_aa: CASSRGTGELFF; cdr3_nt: TGTGCCAGCAGCAGAGGCACCGGGGAGCTGTTTTTT
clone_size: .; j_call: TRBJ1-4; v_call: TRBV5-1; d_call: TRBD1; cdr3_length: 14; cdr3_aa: CASSLTGEGEKLFF; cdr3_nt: TGCGCCAGCAGCCTGACAGGGGAAGGCGAAAAACTGTTTTTT
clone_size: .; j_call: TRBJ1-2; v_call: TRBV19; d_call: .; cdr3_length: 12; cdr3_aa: CASSITGYGYTF; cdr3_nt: TGTGCCAGTAGTATAACAGGGTATGGCTACACCTTC
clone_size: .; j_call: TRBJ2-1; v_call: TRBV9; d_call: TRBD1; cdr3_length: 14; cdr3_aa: CASSVYRGGNEQFF; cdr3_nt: TGTGCCAGCAGCGTTTACAGGGGTGGCAATGAGCAGTTCTTC
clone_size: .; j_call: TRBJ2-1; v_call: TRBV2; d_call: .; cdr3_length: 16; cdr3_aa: CASQATITDLYNEQFF; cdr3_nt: TGTGCCAGCCAGGCGACTATCACGGACCTCTACAATGAGCAGTTCTTC
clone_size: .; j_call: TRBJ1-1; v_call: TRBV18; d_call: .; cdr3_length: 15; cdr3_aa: CASSHRQSMNTEAFF; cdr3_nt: TGTGCCAGCTCACATCGACAGAGTATGAACACTGAAGCTTTCTTT
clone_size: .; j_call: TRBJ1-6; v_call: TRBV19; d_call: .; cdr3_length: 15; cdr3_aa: CASSGGRSYNSPLHF; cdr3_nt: TGTGCCAGTAGTGGCGGCCGCTCCTATAATTCACCCCTCCACTTT
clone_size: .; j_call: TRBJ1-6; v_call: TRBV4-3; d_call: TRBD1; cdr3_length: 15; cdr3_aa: CASSQDQGDLSPLHF; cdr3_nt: TGCGCCAGCAGCCAAGATCAGGGGGATTTATCACCCCTCCACTTT
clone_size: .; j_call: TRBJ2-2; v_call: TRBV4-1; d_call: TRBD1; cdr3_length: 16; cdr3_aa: CASSQRQGPNTGELFF; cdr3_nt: TGCGCCAGCAGCCAACGACAGGGACCGAACACCGGGGAGCTGTTTTTT
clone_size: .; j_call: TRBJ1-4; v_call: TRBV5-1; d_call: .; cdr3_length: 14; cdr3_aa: CASSLITANEKLFF; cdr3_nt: TGCGCCAGCAGCTTGATAACAGCAAATGAAAAACTGTTTTTT
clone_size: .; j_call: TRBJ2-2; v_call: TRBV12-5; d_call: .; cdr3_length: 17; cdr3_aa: CASGLVSGQTGWGELFF; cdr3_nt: TGTGCTAGTGGTTTGGTAAGTGGACAGACGGGCTGGGGGGAGCTGTTTTTT
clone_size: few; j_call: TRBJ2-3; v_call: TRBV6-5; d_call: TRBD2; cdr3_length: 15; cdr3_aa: CASSYSGARRDTQYF; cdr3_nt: TGTGCCAGCAGTTATAGCGGGGCAAGGAGAGATACGCAGTATTTT
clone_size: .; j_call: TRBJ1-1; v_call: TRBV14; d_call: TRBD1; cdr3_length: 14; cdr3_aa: CASSQNRGNTEAFF; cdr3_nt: TGTGCCAGCAGCCAGAACAGGGGAAACACTGAAGCTTTCTTT
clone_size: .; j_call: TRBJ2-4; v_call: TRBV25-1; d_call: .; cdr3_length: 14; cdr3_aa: CASSGTTSKNIQYF; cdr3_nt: TGTGCCAGCAGTGGCACTACTAGCAAAAACATTCAGTACTTC
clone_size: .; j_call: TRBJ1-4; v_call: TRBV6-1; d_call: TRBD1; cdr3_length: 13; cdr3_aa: CASSLTGSEKLFF; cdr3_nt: TGTGCCAGCAGCTTGACAGGGAGTGAAAAACTGTTTTTT
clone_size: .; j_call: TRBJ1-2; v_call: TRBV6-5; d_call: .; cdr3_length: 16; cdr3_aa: CASSYNQDRLNYGYTF; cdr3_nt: TGTGCCAGCAGTTACAACCAGGACAGACTTAACTATGGCTACACCTTC
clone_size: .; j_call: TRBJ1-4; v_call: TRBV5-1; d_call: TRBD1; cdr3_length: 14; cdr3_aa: CASSPGQGVEKLFF; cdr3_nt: TGCGCCAGCAGCCCGGGACAGGGCGTGGAAAAACTGTTTTTT
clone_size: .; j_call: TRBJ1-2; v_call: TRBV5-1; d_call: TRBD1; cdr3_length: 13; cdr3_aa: CASRNRNRGGYTF; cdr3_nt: TGCGCCAGCAGGAATCGAAACAGGGGTGGCTACACCTTC
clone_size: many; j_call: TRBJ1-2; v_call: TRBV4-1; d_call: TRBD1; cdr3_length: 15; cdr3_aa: CASSQEGQVSGGYTF; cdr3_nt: TGCGCCAGCAGCCAAGAAGGACAGGTCTCGGGTGGCTACACCTTC
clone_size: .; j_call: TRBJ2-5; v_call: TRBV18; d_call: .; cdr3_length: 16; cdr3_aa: CASSPYFRGGQETQYF; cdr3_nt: TGTGCCAGCTCACCATACTTTAGGGGTGGTCAAGAGACCCAGTACTTC
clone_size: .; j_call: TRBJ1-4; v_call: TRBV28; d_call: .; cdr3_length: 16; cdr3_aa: CASRGRGKGTNEKLFF; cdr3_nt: TGTGCCAGCAGGGGGAGGGGTAAGGGGACTAATGAAAAACTGTTTTTT
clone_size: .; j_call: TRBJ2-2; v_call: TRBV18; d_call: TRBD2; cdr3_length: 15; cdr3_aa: CASSPGLANTGELFF; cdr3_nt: TGTGCCAGCTCACCGGGACTAGCGAACACCGGGGAGCTGTTTTTT
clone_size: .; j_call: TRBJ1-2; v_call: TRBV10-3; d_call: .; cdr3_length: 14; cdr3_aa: CAISEWGVYYGYTF; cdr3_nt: TGTGCCATCAGTGAATGGGGGGTTTACTATGGCTACACCTTC
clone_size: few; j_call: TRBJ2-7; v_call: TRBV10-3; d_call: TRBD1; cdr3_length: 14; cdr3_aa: CAISEGQGSYEQYF; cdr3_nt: TGTGCCATCAGTGAGGGACAGGGGTCCTACGAGCAGTACTTC
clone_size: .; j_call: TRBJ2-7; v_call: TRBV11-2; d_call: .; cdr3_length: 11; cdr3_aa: CASSRSYEQYF; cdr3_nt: TGTGCCAGCAGCCGTTCCTACGAGCAGTACTTC
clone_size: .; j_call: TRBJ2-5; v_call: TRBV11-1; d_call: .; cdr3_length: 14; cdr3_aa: CASSLGDTGETQYF; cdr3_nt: TGTGCCAGCAGCTTAGGGGACACGGGAGAGACCCAGTACTTC
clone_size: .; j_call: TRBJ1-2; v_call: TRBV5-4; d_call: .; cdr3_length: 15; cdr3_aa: CASSLQQGGGYGYTF; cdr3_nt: TGTGCCAGCAGCTTACAACAGGGAGGGGGTTATGGCTACACCTTC
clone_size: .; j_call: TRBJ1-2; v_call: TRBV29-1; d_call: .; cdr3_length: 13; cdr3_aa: CSVERGKSYGYTF; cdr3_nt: TGCAGCGTTGAACGGGGGAAGTCCTATGGCTACACCTTC
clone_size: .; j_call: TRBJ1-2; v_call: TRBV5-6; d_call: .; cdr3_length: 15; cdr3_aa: CASSLFQGLNYGYTF; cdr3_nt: TGTGCCAGCAGCTTGTTCCAGGGGCTTAACTATGGCTACACCTTC